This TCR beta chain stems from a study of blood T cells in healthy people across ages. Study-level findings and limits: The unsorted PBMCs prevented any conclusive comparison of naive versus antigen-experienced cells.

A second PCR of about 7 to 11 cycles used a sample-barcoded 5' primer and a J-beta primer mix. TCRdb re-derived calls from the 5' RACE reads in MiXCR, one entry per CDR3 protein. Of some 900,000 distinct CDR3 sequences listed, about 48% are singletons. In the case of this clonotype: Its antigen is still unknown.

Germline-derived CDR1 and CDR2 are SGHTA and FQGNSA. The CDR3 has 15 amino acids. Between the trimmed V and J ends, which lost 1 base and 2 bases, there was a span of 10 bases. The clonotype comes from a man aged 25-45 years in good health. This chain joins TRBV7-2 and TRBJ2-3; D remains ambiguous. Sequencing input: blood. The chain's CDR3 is CASSLGDVPTDTQYF. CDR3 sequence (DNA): TGTGCCAGCAGCTTAGGTGACGTACCCACAGATACGCAGTATTTT.